Below, one T cell receptor (beta chain) is given with its context. The data belong to a study of T cell changes during pregnancy in multiple sclerosis. The CDR3 is 14 residues long. The germline CDR1 and CDR2 sequences are KGHSH and LQKENI. V was trimmed by 2 bases and J by 7 bases, leaving 11 bases between them. Data came from immunoSEQ multiplex PCR; TCRdb stores just in-frame clones and leaves some out. The sample lists 93,000 or so clones, 85% to 95% seen once, with roughly 0.88% in the top ten. Sequencing was performed on peripheral blood, taken after pregnancy. The source is a female donor with multiple sclerosis, enrolled in a pregnancy study. The V call is TRBV18, the J call TRBJ1-4; D is possibly TRBD1 (5 bases). This chain's CDR3 is CASSPNGGVEKLFF. Written as DNA, the CDR3 is TGTGCCAGCTCACCAAACGGGGGGGTTGAAAAACTGTTTTTT.